These T cell receptor beta chains were read from a single sample in a study of blood T cell repertoires in COVID-19. The repertoire was sequenced with immunoSEQ multiplex PCR; TCRdb's copy has only in-frame clones and lacks some. The data show about 170,000 clones, with roughly four fifths seen just once and roughly a tenth held by the top ten. The sample taken for sequencing was peripheral blood. These receptors originate from a man in his 70s with active or convalescent COVID-19. CDR3s include the opening cysteine and the closing phenylalanine or tryptophan. The order of the fields is clone size, J gene, V gene, D gene, CDR3 DNA, CDR3 protein. D genes are given only for firm matches. The size entry is marked missing in some rows and otherwise reads once, few, many or a size class.

clone size: few; J gene: TRBJ1-5; V gene: TRBV6-6; D gene: TRBD1; CDR3 DNA: TGTGCCAGCAGTTACGTACAGGGGAACAATCAGCCCCAGCATTTT; CDR3 protein: CASSYVQGNNQPQHF
clone size: .; J gene: TRBJ2-5; V gene: TRBV4-3; D gene: .; CDR3 DNA: TGCGCCAGCAGCCAAGACGGCAGGGCGGGGGAGACCCAGTACTTC; CDR3 protein: CASSQDGRAGETQYF
clone size: .; J gene: TRBJ2-2; V gene: TRBV28; D gene: TRBD1; CDR3 DNA: TGTGCCAGCAGGACAGGGGATATGAGGGCCGGGGAGCTGTTTTTT; CDR3 protein: CASRTGDMRAGELFF
clone size: .; J gene: TRBJ1-4; V gene: TRBV19; D gene: TRBD1; CDR3 DNA: TGTGCCAGTAGTACCACAGGGGGAACTAATGAAAAACTGTTTTTT; CDR3 protein: CASSTTGGTNEKLFF
clone size: .; J gene: TRBJ1-2; V gene: TRBV18; D gene: TRBD1; CDR3 DNA: TGTGCCAGCTCACTTGACAGGGGGTACGTCTACACCTTC; CDR3 protein: CASSLDRGYVYTF
clone size: .; J gene: TRBJ1-2; V gene: TRBV14; D gene: TRBD1; CDR3 DNA: TGTGCCAGCAGCCAAGGCCTCAGGGGGGGCTACACCTTC; CDR3 protein: CASSQGLRGGYTF
clone size: .; J gene: TRBJ2-7; V gene: TRBV5-6; D gene: .; CDR3 DNA: TGTGCCAGCAGCGTTGGGAGCTACGAGCAGTACTTC; CDR3 protein: CASSVGSYEQYF
clone size: few; J gene: TRBJ1-4; V gene: TRBV4-1; D gene: TRBD1; CDR3 DNA: TGCGCCAGCAGCCCCGGGACAGGGGAAGAAAAACTGTTTTTT; CDR3 protein: CASSPGTGEEKLFF
clone size: .; J gene: TRBJ1-4; V gene: TRBV18; D gene: TRBD1; CDR3 DNA: TGTGCCAGCTCACCCCCCCCGACAGGGGAACATGAAAAACTGTTTTTT; CDR3 protein: CASSPPPTGEHEKLFF
clone size: .; J gene: TRBJ2-5; V gene: TRBV5-4; D gene: .; CDR3 DNA: TGTGCCAGCAGCTTGTTACAGGGCGGGGAGACCCAGTACTTC; CDR3 protein: CASSLLQGGETQYF
clone size: .; J gene: TRBJ2-7; V gene: TRBV5-1; D gene: .; CDR3 DNA: TGCGCCAGCAGCTTGGTTTCAGGATTCTCCTACGAGCAGTACTTC; CDR3 protein: CASSLVSGFSYEQYF
clone size: .; J gene: TRBJ1-4; V gene: TRBV9; D gene: .; CDR3 DNA: TGTGCCAGCAGCGTAGCAGGGTCTAATGAAAAACTGTTTTTT; CDR3 protein: CASSVAGSNEKLFF
clone size: once; J gene: TRBJ1-2; V gene: TRBV28; D gene: .; CDR3 DNA: TGTGCCAGCAGTGACAGGAACTATGGCTACACCTTC; CDR3 protein: CASSDRNYGYTF
clone size: .; J gene: TRBJ1-5; V gene: TRBV20-1; D gene: .; CDR3 DNA: TGCAGTGTTACTGACCTCCGAGGCAATCAGCCCCAGCATTTT; CDR3 protein: CSVTDLRGNQPQHF
clone size: .; J gene: TRBJ1-1; V gene: TRBV30; D gene: .; CDR3 DNA: TGTGCCTGGAAGCACAGGTACAACACTGAAGCTTTCTTT; CDR3 protein: CAWKHRYNTEAFF
clone size: once; J gene: TRBJ2-2; V gene: TRBV9; D gene: TRBD2; CDR3 DNA: TGTGCCAGCAGCGGGACTAGCGGGGGGCAAGTCGGGGAGCTGTTTTTT; CDR3 protein: CASSGTSGGQVGELFF
clone size: .; J gene: TRBJ2-1; V gene: TRBV24-1; D gene: .; CDR3 DNA: TGTGCCACCAGTGGCCGTAGCTTAAGCAATGAGCAGTTCTTC; CDR3 protein: CATSGRSLSNEQFF
clone size: .; J gene: TRBJ2-7; V gene: TRBV29-1; D gene: TRBD1; CDR3 DNA: TGCAGCGCCAGGGACAGGGGGCTATACGAGCAGTACTTC; CDR3 protein: CSARDRGLYEQYF
clone size: .; J gene: TRBJ1-5; V gene: TRBV4-3; D gene: TRBD1; CDR3 DNA: TGCGCCAGCAGCCAAGATCGGGGACAGAGAAATCAGCCCCAGCATTTT; CDR3 protein: CASSQDRGQRNQPQHF
clone size: .; J gene: TRBJ2-5; V gene: TRBV27; D gene: TRBD2; CDR3 DNA: TGTGCCAGCAGTTTCTATGGGGGGGTTAGCCAAGAGACCCAGTACTTC; CDR3 protein: CASSFYGGVSQETQYF
clone size: many; J gene: TRBJ2-7; V gene: TRBV6-5; D gene: TRBD2; CDR3 DNA: TGTGCCAGCAGCCTAGGGAGGGTCCGGACGAACGAGCAGTACTTC; CDR3 protein: CASSLGRVRTNEQYF
clone size: .; J gene: TRBJ2-2; V gene: TRBV4-3; D gene: .; CDR3 DNA: TGCGCCAGCAGCCAGTCTGGACAGATAAACACCGGGGAGCTGTTTTTT; CDR3 protein: CASSQSGQINTGELFF
clone size: .; J gene: TRBJ2-7; V gene: TRBV6-5; D gene: TRBD2; CDR3 DNA: TGTGCCAGCAGTTCTATTGGACTAGCGGGGGGGGAGCAGTACTTC; CDR3 protein: CASSSIGLAGGEQYF
clone size: .; J gene: TRBJ1-2; V gene: TRBV5-1; D gene: .; CDR3 DNA: TGCGCCAGCAGCTTGGGACAGGATAACGATGGCTACACCTTC; CDR3 protein: CASSLGQDNDGYTF
clone size: .; J gene: TRBJ1-2; V gene: TRBV4-3; D gene: .; CDR3 DNA: TGCGCCAGCAGCCAAGAATGGGGGGGCCTACTCTATGGCTACACCTTC; CDR3 protein: CASSQEWGGLLYGYTF
clone size: few; J gene: TRBJ2-7; V gene: TRBV6-2/TRBV6-3; D gene: .; CDR3 DNA: TGTGCCAGCAGTTACTCACAGTGGCTCCCCTACGAGCAGTACTTC; CDR3 protein: CASSYSQWLPYEQYF
clone size: .; J gene: TRBJ2-7; V gene: TRBV9; D gene: .; CDR3 DNA: TGTGCCAGCAGTCCCCATCAAGGGAGCTCCTACGAGCAGTACTTC; CDR3 protein: CASSPHQGSSYEQYF
clone size: .; J gene: TRBJ1-5; V gene: TRBV6-5; D gene: .; CDR3 DNA: TGTGCCAGCAGCCCCTGGGGAGGCAATCAGCCCCAGCATTTT; CDR3 protein: CASSPWGGNQPQHF